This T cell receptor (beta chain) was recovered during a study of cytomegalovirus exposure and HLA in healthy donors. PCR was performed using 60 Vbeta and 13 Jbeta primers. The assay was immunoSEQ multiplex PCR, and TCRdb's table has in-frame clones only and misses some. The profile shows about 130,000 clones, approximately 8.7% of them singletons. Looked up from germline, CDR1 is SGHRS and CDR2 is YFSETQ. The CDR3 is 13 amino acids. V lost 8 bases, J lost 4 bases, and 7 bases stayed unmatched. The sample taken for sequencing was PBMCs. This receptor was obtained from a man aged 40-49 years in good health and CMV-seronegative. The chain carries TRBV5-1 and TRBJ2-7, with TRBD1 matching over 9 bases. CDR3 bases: TGCGCCAGAAGGGACAGGGTTGTATACGAGCAGTACTTC. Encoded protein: CARRDRVVYEQYF. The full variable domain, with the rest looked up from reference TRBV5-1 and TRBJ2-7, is KAGVTQTPRYLIKTRGQQVTLSCSPISGHRSVSWYQQTPGQGLQFLFEYFSETQRNKGNFPGRFSGRQFSNSRSEMNVSTLELGDSALYLCARRDRVVYEQYFGPGTRLTVT.